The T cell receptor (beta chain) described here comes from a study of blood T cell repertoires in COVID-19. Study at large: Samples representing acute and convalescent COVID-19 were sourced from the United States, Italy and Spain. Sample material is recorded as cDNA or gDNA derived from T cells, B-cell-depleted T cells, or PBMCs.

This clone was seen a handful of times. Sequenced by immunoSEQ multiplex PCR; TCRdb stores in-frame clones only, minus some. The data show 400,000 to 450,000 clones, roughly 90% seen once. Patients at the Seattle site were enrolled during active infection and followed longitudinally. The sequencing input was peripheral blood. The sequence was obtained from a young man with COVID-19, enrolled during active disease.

CDR3 coding DNA: TGTGCCAGCTCACCACCGGAGGACGCGAACACTGAAGCTTTCTTT. Protein product: CASSPPEDANTEAFF. V is TRBV18 and J is TRBJ1-1; no clear D. The CDR3 loop spans 15 amino acids. Trimming took 0 bases from V and 1 from J, leaving 9 bases between them. CDR1 and CDR2 from the germline V gene are KGHSH and LQKENI. Filled out from reference TRBV18 and TRBJ1-1, the complete variable domain reads NAGVMQNPRHLVRRRGQEARLRCSPMKGHSHVYWYRQLPEEGLKFMVYLQKENIIDESGMPKERFSAEFPKEGPSILRIQQVVRGDSAAYFCASSPPEDANTEAFFGQGTRLTVV.